This T cell receptor beta chain was documented in a study of blood T cell repertoires in COVID-19. Across the whole study: The analysed material was cDNA or gDNA that came from T cells, B-cell-depleted T cells, or PBMCs.

In this sample, this clone turned up a few times. Original data processing: It was from reference gene primer amplification that nucleated cell counts were estimated. Produced via immunoSEQ multiplex PCR; TCRdb's table is partial and in-frame only. That table furnishes V, J and clone size, whereas the DNA furnished D and trimming. The data show some 60,000 clones, 85% seen once. There are 15 residues in the CDR3. V was pared by 6 bases and J by 2 bases, with 14 bases between. From germline, CDR1 is MNHEY and CDR2 SVGAGI. The sequenced sample consisted of peripheral blood. This sequence originates from a human donor in a cohort sampled during active COVID-19. This chain uses TRBV6-5 with TRBJ1-5, with D uncertain. In DNA form, the CDR3 reads TGTGCCAGCAGCCAGTCACAGTCCGGCAATCAGCCCCAGCATTTT. Encoded protein: CASSQSQSGNQPQHF.